The 6 T cell receptor beta chains below were found in one sample sequenced in a study of regulatory T cells in long-lasting Graves disease. Time point meaning: persistent/refractory GD, antithyroid drugs over 5 years with positive TRAb. Isolated PBMC RNA provided the starting material for the TCR library. Through Arm-PCR of CDR3 regions and iRepertoire HTBI primers, TCR beta libraries were built. TCRdb passed the multiplex PCR reads through MiXCR, listing each CDR3 protein once. The profile shows some 450,000 distinct CDR3 sequences, around a quarter of them singletons. This material consisted of peripheral blood mononuclear cells (PBMCs), taken when the disease was refractory, from a patient treated with antithyroid drugs. These receptors were collected from a female donor with Graves disease.

The sample holds many counts of this clonotype. The chain recombines TRBV12-3 or TRBV12-4 with TRBJ1-6; possibly TRBD1 for D (5 bases). The CDR3 is 13 residues long. V shed 6 bases and J shed 8 bases, with 11 bases lying between them. The CDR3 DNA follows: TGTGCCAGCAGCAAGGGAGGGGATTCACCCCTCCACTTT. Its protein is CASSKGGDSPLHF.

This clonotype has more than one count but fewer than ten. DNA of the CDR3: TGTGCCAGCAGCTTAAGAACGAACGGAGTCTACGAGCAGTACTTC. Protein: CASSLRTNGVYEQYF. The chain recombines TRBV13 with TRBJ2-7, with D uncertain. Germline V gene lookup returns CDR1 PRHDT and CDR2 FYEKMQ (reference sequence). This CDR3 is built from 15 residues. The germline V and J ends were trimmed by 2 bases and 3 bases, with 14 bases remaining between them.

V is TRBV12-3 or TRBV12-4 and J is TRBJ1-5; D perhaps matches TRBD1 (6 bases). The CDR3 has 14 residues. V was shortened by 8 bases and J by 6 bases, with 17 bases between the two germline ends. The CDR3 protein is CASGRHRAGQPQHF. In nucleotides, the CDR3 is TGTGCCAGCGGCAGACACAGGGCGGGTCAGCCCCAGCATTTT.

Only one count was recorded for this clonotype. This chain links TRBV20-1 with TRBJ2-2; 12 nucleotides match TRBD2. The CDR3 length is 16 residues. Germline CDR1 is DFQATT and CDR2 is SNEGSKA (reference sequence). Trimming at V came to 0 bases and at J to 8 bases, leaving 7 bases not matched to a gene. The CDR3 nucleotides read TGCAGTGCTAGAGAACGACTAGCGGGAGTAATGGGGGAGCTGTTTTTT. Its translation is CSARERLAGVMGELFF.

This clonotype occurred a few times. The chain carries TRBV6-2 or TRBV6-3 and TRBJ1-1; tentatively, D is TRBD1 (6 bases). Per germline, CDR1 MNHEY and CDR2 SVGEGT. The ends were cut back, 9 bases at V and 0 bases at J, with 11 bases in the middle. There are 13 residues in the CDR3. CDR3 sequence reads: CASIDRLNTEAFF. CDR3 sequence (DNA): TGTGCCAGTATTGACAGGTTGAACACTGAAGCTTTCTTT.

This clonotype was seen repeatedly, ten times or more. The rearrangement joins TRBV2 to TRBJ2-7, with a weak D call TRBD1 (6 bases). The CDR3 has 14 residues. V was clipped by 6 bases and J by 3 bases, with 15 bases between them. Germline CDR1 and CDR2: SNHLY and FYNNEI. CDR3 bases: TGTGCCAGCAGCCCCGGATCGACAGGCTACGAGCAGTACTTC. It is translated as CASSPGSTGYEQYF.